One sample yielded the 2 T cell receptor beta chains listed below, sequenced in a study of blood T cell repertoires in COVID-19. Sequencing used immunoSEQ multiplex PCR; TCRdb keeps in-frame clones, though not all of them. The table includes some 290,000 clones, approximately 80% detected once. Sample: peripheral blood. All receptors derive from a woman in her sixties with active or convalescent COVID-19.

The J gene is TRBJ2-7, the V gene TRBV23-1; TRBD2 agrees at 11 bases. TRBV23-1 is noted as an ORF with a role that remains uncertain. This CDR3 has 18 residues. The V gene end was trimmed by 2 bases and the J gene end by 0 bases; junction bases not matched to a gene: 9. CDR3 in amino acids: CASSQELAGAPGSYEQYF. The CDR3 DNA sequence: TGCGCCAGCAGTCAAGAACTAGCGGGGGCCCCCGGCTCCTACGAGCAGTACTTC.

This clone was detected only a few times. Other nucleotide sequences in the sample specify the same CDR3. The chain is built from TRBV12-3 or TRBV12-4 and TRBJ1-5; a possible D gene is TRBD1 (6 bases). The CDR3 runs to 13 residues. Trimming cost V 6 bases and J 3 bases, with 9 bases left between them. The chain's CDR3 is CASRGQTNQPQHF. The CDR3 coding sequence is TGTGCCAGCAGAGGACAGACCAATCAGCCCCAGCATTTT.